Following are 2 T cell receptor beta chains from one sample sequenced in a study of T cell repertoires in cytomegalovirus infection. What these receptors recognize is not known. TCRdb re-derived calls from the reads in MiXCR, one entry per CDR3 protein. The sample has tens of thousands of distinct CDR3 sequences, about a fifth seen once; the top ten hold roughly 60%. This material consisted of CD8+ T cells from cultured PBMCs, taken from culture after CMV antigen stimulation. All receptors derive from a human donor in good health (CMV status not recorded). Some clones in this sample may be carry-over from other donors' samples.

The V call is TRBV11-2, the J call TRBJ2-3; perhaps TRBD2 as D (5 bases). The CDR3 runs 14 residues. Germline V gene data show CDR1 as SGHAT and CDR2 as FQNNGV. V was pared by 8 bases and J by 2 bases, with 14 bases between. In DNA form, the CDR3 reads TGTGCCAGCTCCCTACAGCGGACCACAGATACGCAGTATTTT. As protein: CASSLQRTTDTQYF. The full variable domain, in which reference TRBV11-2 and TRBJ2-3 provide the parts outside the CDR3, is EAGVAQSPRYKIIEKRQSVAFWCNPISGHATLYWYQQILGQGPKLLIQFQNNGVVDDSQLPKDRFSAERLKGVDSTLKIQPAKLEDSAVYLCASSLQRTTDTQYFGPGTRLTVL.

This clonotype was counted a few times. This chain links TRBV7-8 with TRBJ2-5; D possibly corresponds to TRBD2 (7 bases). The germline V gene has CDR1 SGHVS and CDR2 FQNEAQ. V dropped 1 base and J dropped 5 bases, with 17 bases sitting between them. The CDR3 totals 16 residues. Here the CDR3 DNA reads TGTGCCAGCAGCTTAGGACCCCTGAGGGGGGGGGAGACCCAGTACTTC. Its protein is CASSLGPLRGGETQYF.